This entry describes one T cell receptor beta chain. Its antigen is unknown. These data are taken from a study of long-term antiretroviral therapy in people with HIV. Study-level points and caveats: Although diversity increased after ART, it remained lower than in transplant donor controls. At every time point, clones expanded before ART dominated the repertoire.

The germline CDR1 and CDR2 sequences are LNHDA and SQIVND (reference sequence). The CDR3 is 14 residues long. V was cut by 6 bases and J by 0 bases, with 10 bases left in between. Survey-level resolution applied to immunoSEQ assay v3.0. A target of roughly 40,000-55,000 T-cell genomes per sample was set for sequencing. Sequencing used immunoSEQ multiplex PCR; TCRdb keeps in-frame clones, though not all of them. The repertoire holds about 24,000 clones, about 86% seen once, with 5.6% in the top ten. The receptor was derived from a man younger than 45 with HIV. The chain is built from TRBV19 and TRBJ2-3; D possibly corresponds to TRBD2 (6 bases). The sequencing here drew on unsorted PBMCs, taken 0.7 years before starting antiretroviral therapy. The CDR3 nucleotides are TGTGCCAGTAGCGGCGGGGACAGCACAGATACGCAGTATTTT. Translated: CASSGGDSTDTQYF. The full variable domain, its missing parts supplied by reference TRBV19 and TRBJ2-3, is DGGITQSPKYLFRKEGQNVTLSCEQNLNHDAMYWYRQDPGQGLRLIYYSQIVNDFQKGDIAEGYSVSREKKESFPLTVTSAQKNPTAFYLCASSGGDSTDTQYFGPGTRLTVL.